These 18 T cell receptor beta chains were sequenced from one sample in a study of T cell changes during pregnancy in multiple sclerosis. Some clones are missing from TCRdb's copy, which holds only in-frame ones; the method was immunoSEQ multiplex PCR. The table shows more than 45,000 clones, with around 92% occurring only once. The sample was CD4+ T cells from peripheral blood mononuclear cells, taken in the second trimester of pregnancy. The receptor set was obtained from a female donor in good health, enrolled as a control in a pregnancy study.

The CDR3 loop is CASSPPTGSYEQYF. The DNA of the CDR3 is TGTGCCAGCTCACCACCTACAGGGTCCTACGAGCAGTACTTC. This chain joins TRBV18 and TRBJ2-7; tentative D call: TRBD1 (6 bases). The germline V and J ends were trimmed by 0 bases and 1 base, with 7 bases remaining between them. This CDR3 has 14 residues. CDR1 and CDR2 (germline): KGHSH, LQKENI.

The rearrangement uses TRBV7-2 and TRBJ2-3, with a tentative D call TRBD1 (6 bases). Trimming pared 5 bases from V and 0 bases from J, leaving 21 bases between. Per the germline V gene, CDR1 is SGHTA and CDR2 is FQGNSA. The CDR3 runs 18 residues. This CDR3 is CASSLIEARGLSTDTQYF. CDR3 in DNA: TGTGCCAGCAGCCTCATTGAGGCCAGGGGTTTGAGCACAGATACGCAGTATTTT.

The rearrangement joins TRBV28 to TRBJ2-7; D gene unclear. CDR1 and CDR2 (germline): MDHEN, SYDVKM. The CDR3 is 13 residues long. The V and J ends lost 5 bases and 2 bases respectively, with 10 bases between them. CDR3 sequence: CASSPLTAYEQYF. In DNA form, the CDR3 reads TGTGCCAGCAGTCCCCTAACAGCCTACGAGCAGTACTTC. The full variable domain, with the rest looked up from reference TRBV28 and TRBJ2-7, is DVKVTQSSRYLVKRTGEKVFLECVQDMDHENMFWYRQDPGLGLRLIYFSYDVKMKEKGDIPEGYSVSREKKERFSLILESASTNQTSMYLCASSPLTAYEQYFGPGTRLTVT.

The V and J genes are TRBV30 and TRBJ1-5; a weak D match, TRBD1 (5 bases). Per the germline V gene, CDR1 is GTSNPN and CDR2 is SVGIG (reference sequence). The CDR3 loop spans 13 amino acids. The V and J ends lost 0 bases and 4 bases respectively, with 7 bases between them. CDR3 DNA sequence: TGTGCCTGGAGTGTACAGGTAAATCAGCCCCAGCATTTT. Protein sequence: CAWSVQVNQPQHF.

The chain carries TRBV9 and TRBJ2-7; 8 bases line up with TRBD2. CDR3 length equals 14 residues. With 4 bases clipped from V and 3 bases from J, the junction kept 6 bases outside the gene matches. Germline V gene data show CDR1 as SGDLS and CDR2 as YYNGEE. In nucleotides, the CDR3 is TGTGCCAGCAGCCCGGGACTAGTCAGCTACGAGCAGTACTTC. The encoded protein is CASSPGLVSYEQYF.

This clone appeared a few times. This chain uses TRBV30 with TRBJ1-6; 9 nucleotides match TRBD1. Germline V gene lookup returns CDR1 GTSNPN and CDR2 SVGIG (reference sequence). This CDR3 comprises 14 residues. The V segment lost 0 bases and the J segment 12 bases; nucleotides outside the gene matches: 6. Here the CDR3 reads CAWSVLGQGVPLHF. The CDR3 bases are TGTGCCTGGAGTGTACTGGGACAGGGTGTACCCCTCCACTTT.

The genes are TRBV28 and TRBJ2-2; 11 positions match TRBD1. Germline V gives CDR1 MDHEN, CDR2 SYDVKM. This CDR3 contains 15 residues. Losses at the gene ends were 10 bases for V and 3 bases for J; bases not matched to a gene: 7. The DNA of the CDR3 is TGTGCCACCTTTCCGGGACAGGGGGACACCGGGGAGCTGTTTTTT. It encodes CATFPGQGDTGELFF.

The chain recombines TRBV15 with TRBJ2-3; D uncertain. V was clipped by 0 bases and J by 5 bases, with 6 bases between them. The CDR3 loop spans 13 amino acids. Germline V lookup: CDR1 LNHNV, CDR2 YYDKDF (reference sequence). CDR3 amino acids: CATSRDLRDTQYF. The DNA of the CDR3 is TGTGCCACCAGCAGAGATCTTAGAGATACGCAGTATTTT. Filled out from reference TRBV15 and TRBJ2-3, the complete variable domain reads DAMVIQNPRYQVTQFGKPVTLSCSQTLNHNVMYWYQQKSSQAPKLLFHYYDKDFNNEADTPDNFQSRRPNTSFCFLDIRSPGLGDTAMYLCATSRDLRDTQYFGPGTRLTVL.

The J gene is TRBJ1-2, the V gene TRBV4-1; D may be TRBD1 (5 bases). The length of the CDR3 is 15 residues. The V and J ends lost 1 base and 5 bases respectively, with 14 bases between them. CDR1 and CDR2 (germline): MGHRA, YSYEKL. CDR3 loop: CASSQGTGEGYGYTF. CDR3 DNA: TGCGCCAGCAGCCAAGGGACGGGAGAGGGGTATGGCTACACCTTC.

V is TRBV7-9 and J is TRBJ2-3; D ambiguous. The CDR3 has 15 residues. Germline assignment: CDR1 SEHNR and CDR2 FQNEAQ (reference sequence). The V end was cut by 5 bases, the J end by 0 bases, with 12 bases between. CDR3 amino acids: CASSRLVASTDTQYF. CDR3 sequence (DNA): TGTGCCAGCAGCAGACTCGTCGCTAGCACAGATACGCAGTATTTT.

The rearrangement links TRBV27 to TRBJ2-1, with D tentatively TRBD2 (6 bases). The germline V gene has CDR1 MNHEY and CDR2 SMNVEV (reference sequence). The CDR3 runs to 15 residues. Trimming took off 3 bases at V and 5 bases at J, with 14 bases between the two ends. For the CDR3, the DNA is TGTGCCAGCAGTTTTGGGCGGGACCCCCACAATGAGCAGTTCTTC. Amino acid sequence: CASSFGRDPHNEQFF.

V usage is TRBV19 and J usage is TRBJ2-7, with D uncertain. From germline, CDR1 is LNHDA and CDR2 SQIVND (reference sequence). Trimming pared 4 bases from V and 2 bases from J, leaving 15 bases between. CDR3 length: 15 amino acids. CDR3 coding DNA: TGTGCCAGTAGTACTCACCCATCCGGTACCTACGAGCAGTACTTC. This sequence encodes CASSTHPSGTYEQYF.

The chain is built from TRBV7-8 and TRBJ2-5; 8 bases fit TRBD2. Per the germline V gene, CDR1 is SGHVS and CDR2 is FQNEAQ. The CDR3 is 16 residues long. The trim removed 1 base at V and 4 bases at J, leaving 8 bases unmatched. In nucleotides, the CDR3 is TGTGCCAGCAGCTTAGTACCGGGAGGGAGCCGAGAGACCCAGTACTTC. The encoded protein is CASSLVPGGSRETQYF.

The J gene is TRBJ2-5, the V gene TRBV28; D unresolved. Germline CDR1 reads MDHEN; CDR2 reads SYDVKM. This CDR3 spans 11 amino acids. The V end was cut by 6 bases, the J end by 2 bases, with 4 bases between. CDR3: CASSLQETQYF. CDR3 sequence (DNA): TGTGCCAGCAGCCTACAAGAGACCCAGTACTTC.

The rearrangement links TRBV25-1 to TRBJ2-7; 7 positions match TRBD1. The trim removed 5 bases at V and 3 bases at J, leaving 7 bases unmatched. Germline CDR1 and CDR2: MGHDK and SYGVNS. CDR3 length: 14 amino acids. The chain's CDR3 is CASSRRDSYYEQYF. The CDR3 coding sequence is TGTGCCAGCAGTCGACGGGACAGTTACTACGAGCAGTACTTC.

This clone came up once. V and J are TRBV2 and TRBJ1-3; D possibly corresponds to TRBD1 (5 bases). The CDR3 length is 15 residues. Trimming stripped 7 bases from V and 2 bases from J, with 15 bases between. From germline, CDR1 is SNHLY and CDR2 FYNNEI. The CDR3, as DNA: TGTGCCAGCACTTTGGCAGGGATCGCTGGAAACACCATATATTTT. Encoded protein: CASTLAGIAGNTIYF.

This sequence joins TRBV7-9 and TRBJ2-3, with 9 bases matching TRBD1. There are 17 residues in the CDR3. The germline CDR1 and CDR2 sequences are SEHNR and FQNEAQ (reference sequence). The trim removed 4 bases at V and 5 bases at J, leaving 13 bases unmatched. The CDR3 loop reads CASSSRRGQGVKDTQYF. Here the CDR3 DNA reads TGTGCCAGCAGCTCTCGGAGGGGACAGGGAGTCAAAGATACGCAGTATTTT.

V gene TRBV27 combines with J gene TRBJ2-5, with 7 bases fitting TRBD1. The last part of the DNA fits TRBJ2-7 better; the J call may be wrong. The germline V gene encodes CDR1 MNHEY and CDR2 SMNVEV (reference sequence). The length of the CDR3 is 13 residues. CDR3 sequence (DNA): TGTGCCAGCACCAGGACAGGCTCCTACGAGCAGTACTTC. Translation gives CASTRTGSYEQYF.